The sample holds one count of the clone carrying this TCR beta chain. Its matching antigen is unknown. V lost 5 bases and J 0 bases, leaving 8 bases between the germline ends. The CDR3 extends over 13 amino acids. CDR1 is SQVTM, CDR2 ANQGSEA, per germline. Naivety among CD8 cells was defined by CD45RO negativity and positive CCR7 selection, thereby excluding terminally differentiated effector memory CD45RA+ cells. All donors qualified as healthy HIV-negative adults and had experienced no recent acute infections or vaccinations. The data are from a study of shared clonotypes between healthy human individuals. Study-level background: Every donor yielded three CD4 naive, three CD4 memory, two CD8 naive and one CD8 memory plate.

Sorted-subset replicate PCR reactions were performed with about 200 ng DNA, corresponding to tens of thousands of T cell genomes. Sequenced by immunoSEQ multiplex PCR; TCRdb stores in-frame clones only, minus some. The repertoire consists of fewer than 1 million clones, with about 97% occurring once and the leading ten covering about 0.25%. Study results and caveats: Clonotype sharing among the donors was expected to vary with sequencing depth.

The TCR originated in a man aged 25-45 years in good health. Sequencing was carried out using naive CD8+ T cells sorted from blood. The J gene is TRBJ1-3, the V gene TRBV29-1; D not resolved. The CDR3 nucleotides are TGCAGCGTTCAACAGAGCTCTGGAAACACCATATATTTT. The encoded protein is CSVQQSSGNTIYF. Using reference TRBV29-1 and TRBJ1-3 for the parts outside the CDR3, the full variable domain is SAVISQKPSRDICQRGTSLTIQCQVDSQVTMMFWYRQQPGQSLTLIATANQGSEATYESGFVIDKFPISRPNLTFSTLTVSNMSPEDSSIYLCSVQQSSGNTIYFGEGSWLTVV.